This TCR beta chain was sequenced during a study of blood T cells in healthy people across ages. They isolated at least 7 million PBMCs from each sample. Broader study findings: In the absence of known donor CMV status, changes in expanded clonotypes were possibly confounded. Older age coincided with a roughly linear decline in TCR beta diversity per million T cells.

V lost 5 bases, J lost 6 bases, and 8 bases stayed unmatched. The CDR3 totals 16 residues. PCR was performed a second time for about 7 to 11 cycles using a sample-barcoded 5' primer and a J-beta primer mix. Sequencing of every sample gave 2.5 million or more CDR3-containing paired-end reads. TCRdb itself ran the 5' RACE reads through MiXCR, one entry per CDR3 protein. Among about 770,000 distinct CDR3 sequences listed, around 42% were seen once. A remark on this clonotype: The antigen is undetermined.

Sequencing was performed on blood. This rearrangement joins TRBV12-3 or TRBV12-4 to TRBJ2-1; 12 positions match TRBD1. This sequence originates from a man aged 60-69 years in good health. The CDR3 DNA follows: TGTGCCAGCAGTCTATACCGGGACAGGGGGCTCAATGAGCAGTTCTTC. Translation gives CASSLYRDRGLNEQFF.